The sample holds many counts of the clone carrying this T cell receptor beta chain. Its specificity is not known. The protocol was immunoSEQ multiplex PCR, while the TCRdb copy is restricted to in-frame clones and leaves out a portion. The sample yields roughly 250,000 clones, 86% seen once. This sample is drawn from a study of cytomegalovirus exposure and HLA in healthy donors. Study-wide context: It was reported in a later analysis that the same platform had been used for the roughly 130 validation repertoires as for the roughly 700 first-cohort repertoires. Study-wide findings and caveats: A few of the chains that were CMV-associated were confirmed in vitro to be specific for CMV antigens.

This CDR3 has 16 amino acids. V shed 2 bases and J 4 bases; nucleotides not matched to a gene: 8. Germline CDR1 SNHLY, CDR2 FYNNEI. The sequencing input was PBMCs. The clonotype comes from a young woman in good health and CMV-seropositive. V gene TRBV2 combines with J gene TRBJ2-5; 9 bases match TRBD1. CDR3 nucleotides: TGTGCCAGCAGTGAAAGAACGTCGGGACAGGGAGAGACCCAGTACTTC. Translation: CASSERTSGQGETQYF. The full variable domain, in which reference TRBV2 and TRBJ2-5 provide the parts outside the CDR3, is EPEVTQTPSHQVTQMGQEVILRCVPISNHLYFYWYRQILGQKVEFLVSFYNNEISEKSEIFDDQFSVERPDGSNFTLKIRSTKLEDSAMYFCASSERTSGQGETQYFGPGTRLLVL.